This TCR beta chain came from a study of identifying expanded T cells in peripheral blood. Study-level findings and limits: About 1.2 clones differed between technical replicates, versus around 15 and 19 over time.

No infections or other immune events were documented during collection. A note on this clone: Its antigen is not identified.

Germline CDR1 reads MDHEN; CDR2 reads SYDVKM. V was pared by 4 bases and J by 1 base, with 10 bases between. The CDR3 totals 14 residues. Libraries were prepared by immunoSEQ multiplex PCR; TCRdb keeps only in-frame clonotypes and omits some of them. The sample carries 100,000 to 150,000 clones, approximately 86% recorded once. What was sequenced was blood. V and J are TRBV28 and TRBJ1-2; D not resolved. The source of this sequence is a person aged 18 to 75 in good health. CDR3 protein: CASSSPTNNYGYTF. In nucleotides, the CDR3 is TGTGCCAGCAGTTCGCCGACAAATAACTATGGCTACACCTTC.